This T cell receptor beta chain was identified in a study of T cell responses to AZD1222 COVID-19 vaccine. Study-level points and caveats: Close to half of all spike-specific TCRs reportedly target regions of the variants that are unmutated.

Details on this clone: Its antigen is not identified.

Clones were sequenced by immunoSEQ multiplex PCR, and TCRdb holds only the in-frame ones, with some missing. The data show 170,000 or so clones, about nine tenths seen once. The sequencing used peripheral blood, collected on day 0 of AZD1222 vaccination. The TCR originated in an adult in good health.

CDR3 loop: CSVHPHRGRIRSEAFF. Written as DNA, the CDR3 is TGCAGCGTACATCCCCACAGGGGGCGCATAAGGTCTGAAGCTTTCTTT. The gene calls are TRBV29-1 and TRBJ1-1; 9 nucleotides agree with TRBD1. This CDR3 spans 16 amino acids. The trim removed 6 bases at V and 6 bases at J, leaving 17 bases unmatched. CDR1 is SQVTM, CDR2 ANQGSEA, per germline. The complete variable domain, with remaining parts taken from reference TRBV29-1 and TRBJ1-1, reads SAVISQKPSRDICQRGTSLTIQCQVDSQVTMMFWYRQQPGQSLTLIATANQGSEATYESGFVIDKFPISRPNLTFSTLTVSNMSPEDSSIYLCSVHPHRGRIRSEAFFGQGTRLTVV.